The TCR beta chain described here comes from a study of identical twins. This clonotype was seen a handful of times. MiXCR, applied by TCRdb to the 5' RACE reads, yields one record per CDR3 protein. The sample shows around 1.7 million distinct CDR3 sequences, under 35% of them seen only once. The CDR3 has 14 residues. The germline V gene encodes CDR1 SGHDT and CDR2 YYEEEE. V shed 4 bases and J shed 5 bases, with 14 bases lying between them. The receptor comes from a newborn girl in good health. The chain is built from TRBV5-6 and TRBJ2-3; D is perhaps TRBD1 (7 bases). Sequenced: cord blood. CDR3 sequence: CASSLQGGIDTQYF. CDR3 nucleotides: TGTGCCAGCAGCCTCCAGGGGGGTATAGATACGCAGTATTTT.